One and the same sample provided the 6 T cell receptor beta chains below, sequenced in a study of shared clonotypes between healthy human individuals (dated by TCRdb to between 2020 and 2021). The method was the immunoSEQ multiplex PCR assay. Sourced from immuneACCESS, this table was stored by TCRdb with only in-frame sequences that have V and J called. A share of the clones is absent; for the studies checked, an unresolved V gene accounts for under half, and the remainder has no known explanation. The sample data list some 650,000 clones, and almost 97% of these were observed just once. The ten largest clones add up to 0.045% to 0.07% of the sample. The specimen sequenced was naive CD4+ T cells sorted from blood. Taken with the paper, the label for cell subset or site translates to: CD45RA+ positively selected. The receptors here all came from a woman aged 25 to 39 in good health.

This chain joins TRBV28 and TRBJ2-1, with 13 bases fitting TRBD2. J gave up 1 base and V 3 bases, and 9 bases lay outside the gene matches. The length of the CDR3 is 19 residues. The germline V gene encodes CDR1 MDHEN and CDR2 SYDVKM. CDR3 in DNA: TGTGCCAGCAGTTTTCCGGGGACTAGCGGGGACGCGTCCTACAATGAGCAGTTCTTC. As protein: CASSFPGTSGDASYNEQFF.

The chain combines TRBV5-1 with TRBJ2-5; 10 bases are shared with TRBD2. The V segment lost 4 bases and the J segment 3 bases; nucleotides outside the gene matches: 3. Germline V gene lookup returns CDR1 SGHRS and CDR2 YFSETQ. The CDR3 consists of 14 residues. The chain's CDR3 is CASSQGLAEETQYF. The CDR3 bases are TGCGCCAGCAGCCAAGGACTAGCGGAAGAGACCCAGTACTTC.

V is TRBV28 and J is TRBJ2-5; 8 bases match TRBD2. The CDR3 spans 14 residues. V lost 5 bases, J lost 2 bases, and 4 bases stayed unmatched. The germline CDR1 and CDR2 sequences are MDHEN and SYDVKM. CDR3 sequence: CASSPTSEQETQYF. CDR3 nucleotides: TGTGCCAGCAGTCCGACTAGCGAGCAAGAGACCCAGTACTTC. Drawing the rest from reference TRBV28 and TRBJ2-5, the complete variable domain is DVKVTQSSRYLVKRTGEKVFLECVQDMDHENMFWYRQDPGLGLRLIYFSYDVKMKEKGDIPEGYSVSREKKERFSLILESASTNQTSMYLCASSPTSEQETQYFGPGTRLLVL.

This chain uses TRBV7-9 with TRBJ2-7; TRBD2 agrees at 14 bases. The germline V gene encodes CDR1 SEHNR and CDR2 FQNEAQ (reference sequence). This CDR3 has 18 residues. V lost 1 base to trimming and J lost 1 base; unmatched junction nucleotides: 6. In DNA form, the CDR3 reads TGTGCCAGCAGCTTAGGGACTAGCGGGAGGTGGGGTTCCTACGAGCAGTACTTC. Amino acid sequence: CASSLGTSGRWGSYEQYF.

The V gene is TRBV6-1, the J gene TRBJ1-2; 7 bases are shared with TRBD1. Losses at the gene ends were 6 bases for V and 5 bases for J; bases not matched to a gene: 6. The CDR3 runs 13 residues. Germline loops: CDR1 MNHNS, CDR2 SASEGT. For the CDR3, the DNA is TGTGCCAGCAGGGCCGGGACAGATTATGGCTACACCTTC. The encoded protein is CASRAGTDYGYTF.

The rearrangement uses TRBV2 and TRBJ2-2, with 12 bases aligning to TRBD2. J was trimmed by 7 bases and V by 4 bases; bases with no gene match: 4. There are 15 residues in the CDR3. Germline V CDR1 and CDR2: SNHLY, FYNNEI. CDR3 region: CASSGPGLAGGELFF. The DNA of the CDR3 is TGTGCCAGCAGTGGGCCGGGACTAGCGGGCGGGGAGCTGTTTTTT.